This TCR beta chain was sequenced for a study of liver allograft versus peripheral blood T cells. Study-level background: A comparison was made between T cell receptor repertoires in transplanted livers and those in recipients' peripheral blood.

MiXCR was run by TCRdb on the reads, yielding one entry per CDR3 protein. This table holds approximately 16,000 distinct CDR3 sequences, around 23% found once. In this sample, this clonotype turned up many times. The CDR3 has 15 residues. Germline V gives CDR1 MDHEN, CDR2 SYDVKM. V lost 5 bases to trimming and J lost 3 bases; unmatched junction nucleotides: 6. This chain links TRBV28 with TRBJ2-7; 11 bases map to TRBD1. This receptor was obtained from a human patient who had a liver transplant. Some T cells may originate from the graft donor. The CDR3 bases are TGTGCCAGCAGTGGTCGGACAGGGGGCCTCTACGAGCAGTACTTC. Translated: CASSGRTGGLYEQYF. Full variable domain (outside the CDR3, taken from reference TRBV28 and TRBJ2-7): DVKVTQSSRYLVKRTGEKVFLECVQDMDHENMFWYRQDPGLGLRLIYFSYDVKMKEKGDIPEGYSVSREKKERFSLILESASTNQTSMYLCASSGRTGGLYEQYFGPGTRLTVT.